The 13 T cell receptor beta chains presented below share a single source sample, sequenced in a study of regulatory T cells in long-lasting Graves disease. Time point: persistent/refractory GD, antithyroid drugs over 5 years with positive TRAb. Extracted RNA from PBMCs served as the source of the TCR library. Both iRepertoire HTBI primers and Arm-PCR of CDR3 regions were used to build the TCR beta libraries. TCRdb reanalysed the multiplex PCR reads using MiXCR and keeps one entry per CDR3 protein. The sample holds some 300,000 distinct CDR3 sequences, more than 20% seen once. The material sequenced was peripheral blood mononuclear cells (PBMCs), taken when the disease was refractory, from a patient treated with antithyroid drugs. These receptors came from a female donor with Graves disease.

This clonotype was seen ten or more times. This chain uses TRBV28 with TRBJ1-1, with D hard to call. Germline-derived CDR1 and CDR2 are MDHEN and SYDVKM. There are 13 residues in the CDR3. The V end was cut by 4 bases, the J end by 1 base, with 7 bases between. The CDR3, as DNA: TGTGCCAGCAGTTCCCAACCGAACACTGAAGCTTTCTTT. Protein sequence: CASSSQPNTEAFF.

This clonotype was seen more than once but under ten times. The DNA for the CDR3 is TGCGCCAGCAGCTTCGGACTAGCGGGAGTGGGGCGAGAGACCCAGTACTTC. It translates to CASSFGLAGVGRETQYF. The V gene is TRBV5-1, the J gene TRBJ2-5, with TRBD2 matching over 13 bases. V was clipped by 2 bases and J by 4 bases; unmatched bases: 8. Germline V gene lookup returns CDR1 SGHRS and CDR2 YFSETQ. The CDR3 consists of 17 residues.

This chain uses TRBV9 with TRBJ1-6; no clear D. Germline assignment: CDR1 SGDLS and CDR2 YYNGEE. The CDR3 contains 12 residues. The V gene lost 0 bases and the J gene lost 8 bases, with 3 bases spanning the gap. In nucleotides, the CDR3 is TGTGCCAGCAGCGTAGGGGATTCACCCCTCCACTTT. Its translation: CASSVGDSPLHF.

This clonotype was seen at least ten times. CDR3 nucleotide sequence: TGTGCCAGCAGTGCCACTAGCGGCGCCTACGAGCAGTACTTC. Translating it yields CASSATSGAYEQYF. This chain joins TRBV27 and TRBJ2-7; 8 bases are a match to TRBD2. This CDR3 has 14 amino acids. Germline CDR1 and CDR2: MNHEY and SMNVEV (reference sequence). J was trimmed by 2 bases and V by 5 bases; bases with no gene match: 5.

This clonotype appeared many times. The chain couples TRBV7-2 to TRBJ1-6; D perhaps matches TRBD1 (5 bases). This CDR3 is built from 14 residues. Per the germline V gene, CDR1 is SGHTA and CDR2 is FQGNSA. V was clipped by 6 bases and J by 10 bases, with 16 bases between them. CDR3 sequence reads: CASSWGSRRSPLHF. CDR3 nucleotides: TGTGCCAGCAGTTGGGGCTCTCGACGGTCACCCCTCCACTTT.

This clonotype has a count of ten or more. The chain has TRBV12-3 or TRBV12-4 and TRBJ2-5, with D tentatively TRBD2 (6 bases). This CDR3 has 15 residues. Trimming cost V 8 bases and J 5 bases, with 21 bases left between them. As DNA, the CDR3 is TGTGCCAGCGGACGACTTTCTAGCGAGGGCGAGACCCAGTACTTC. Translation gives CASGRLSSEGETQYF.

The CDR3 loop is CASSQERGGVTNTEAFF. The CDR3 DNA is TGCGCCAGCAGCCAAGAGCGAGGGGGCGTAACGAACACTGAAGCTTTCTTT. This sequence joins TRBV4-3 and TRBJ1-1, with TRBD1 identical over 7 bases. With 0 bases clipped from V and 1 base from J, the junction kept 8 bases outside the gene matches. The CDR3 runs to 17 residues. CDR1 is LGHNA, CDR2 YSLEER, per germline.

V and J are TRBV19 and TRBJ1-5; D ambiguous. Germline V gene data show CDR1 as LNHDA and CDR2 as SQIVND (reference sequence). V was clipped by 4 bases and J by 6 bases, with 10 bases between them. This CDR3 contains 13 residues. Written as DNA, the CDR3 is TGTGCCAGTAGTACCGGGGTAGGTCAGCCCCAGCATTTT. This codes for CASSTGVGQPQHF.

This clonotype turned up a few times. The chain links TRBV2 to TRBJ2-7; D is unclear. The CDR3 is 11 residues long. Germline CDR1 is SNHLY and CDR2 is FYNNEI. Trimming left V 11 bases short and J 6 bases short, with 14 bases between. CDR3 protein: CAAEGTCEQYF. CDR3 bases: TGTGCCGCAGAAGGAACCTGCGAGCAGTACTTC.

This clonotype was seen at least ten times. The chain carries TRBV20-1 and TRBJ2-5; D gene uncertain. This CDR3 has 15 residues. V lost 0 bases and J lost 0, with 11 bases in between. Germline V CDR1 and CDR2: DFQATT, SNEGSKA (reference sequence). CDR3 DNA sequence: TGCAGTGCTAGAGATCCCAGACCCTACCAAGAGACCCAGTACTTC. As protein: CSARDPRPYQETQYF.

The V and J genes are TRBV29-1 and TRBJ1-3; TRBD1 is a possible D gene (5 bases). This CDR3 spans 13 amino acids. Germline values: CDR1 SQVTM, CDR2 ANQGSEA. With 1 base removed from V and 6 bases from J, the gap between germline ends came to 10 bases. CDR3 DNA: TGCAGCGTTGAAGGGGGGACCGCAAACACCATATATTTT. Protein: CSVEGGTANTIYF.

Comment on this clonotype: A read error may be the cause here, since a much bigger clone is one base away. The chain carries TRBV28 and TRBJ1-2; TRBD1 matches 7 bases. The germline V gene has CDR1 MDHEN and CDR2 SYDVKM. The CDR3 spans 16 residues. Unmatched junction bases numbered 14, after V lost 3 bases and J lost 7 bases. The CDR3 region is CASSFQWTGSLCGYTF. CDR3 DNA: TGTGCCAGCAGTTTTCAATGGACAGGTTCCCTCTGTGGCTACACCTTC.

This clonotype was seen many times. This CDR3 reads CASSLGQSYEQYF. In DNA form, the CDR3 reads TGTGCCAGCAGTTTAGGGCAGTCCTACGAGCAGTACTTC. J is TRBJ2-7 and V is TRBV27; D call uncertain. This CDR3 is built from 13 residues. V gave up 2 bases and J gave up 1 base, with 6 bases separating them. Germline V gives CDR1 MNHEY, CDR2 SMNVEV (reference sequence).